Following are 10 T cell receptor beta chains from one sample sequenced in a study of blood T cell repertoires in COVID-19. This table comes from immunoSEQ multiplex PCR, and its TCRdb copy is limited to in-frame clones, with some not included. Among around 100,000 clones listed, about 90% were seen once. Sequences were obtained from peripheral blood. Source of these receptors: a man between 18 and 29 years old with COVID-19, enrolled during active disease.

A single count supports this clone. J is TRBJ1-5 and V is TRBV25-1; D not resolved. This CDR3 has 15 amino acids. V was pared by 3 bases and J by 4 bases, with 13 bases between. Germline assignment: CDR1 MGHDK and CDR2 SYGVNS. The CDR3 DNA sequence: TGTGCCAGCAGTGAGTACACGGAGATTAATCAGCCCCAGCATTTT. This sequence encodes CASSEYTEINQPQHF.

In nucleotides, the CDR3 is TGTGCCAGTAGTCCCCTCGGTCCCATGAACACTGAAGCTTTCTTT. This gives the protein CASSPLGPMNTEAFF. The rearrangement links TRBV19 to TRBJ1-1; D is unresolved. This CDR3 spans 15 amino acids. Germline V gene sequence: CDR1 LNHDA, CDR2 SQIVND (reference sequence). Trimming stripped 5 bases from V and 0 bases from J, with 13 bases between.

The J gene is TRBJ1-3, the V gene TRBV4-3, with 7 positions matching TRBD1. CDR1 and CDR2 from the germline V gene are LGHNA and YSLEER. V gave up 0 bases and J gave up 2 bases; unmatched junction bases: 1. The CDR3 contains 15 residues. CDR3 residues: CASSQDGTAGNTIYF. The CDR3 DNA sequence: TGCGCCAGCAGCCAAGACGGGACAGCTGGAAACACCATATATTTT.

The genes are TRBV19 and TRBJ2-2, with D maybe TRBD2 (6 bases). V lost 4 bases and J lost 0, with 21 bases in between. The CDR3 consists of 19 residues. The germline V gene encodes CDR1 LNHDA and CDR2 SQIVND (reference sequence). CDR3 protein: CASSTQTNPGLANTGELFF. DNA of the CDR3: TGTGCCAGTAGTACCCAAACGAACCCGGGACTGGCGAACACCGGGGAGCTGTTTTTT.

This clone was picked up one time. The rearrangement links TRBV3-1 (or the pseudogene TRBV3-2) to TRBJ2-2; 12 nucleotides agree with TRBD1. Germline V gene sequence: CDR1 LGHDT, CDR2 YNNKEL (reference sequence). Trimming took 4 bases from V and 7 from J; bases not matched to a gene: 4. The CDR3 consists of 15 residues. DNA of the CDR3: TGTGCCAGCAGCCTGGGACAGGGGGCCGGCGGGGAGCTGTTTTTT. Protein product: CASSLGQGAGGELFF.

The chain couples TRBV9 to TRBJ1-1; 7 positions match TRBD1. V trimming: 3 bases; J trimming: 0 bases; junction bases outside the gene matches: 2. This CDR3 contains 14 residues. Per the germline V gene, CDR1 is SGDLS and CDR2 is YYNGEE. This CDR3 reads CASSAGQLNTEAFF. CDR3 sequence (DNA): TGTGCCAGCAGCGCGGGACAGCTGAACACTGAAGCTTTCTTT.

This clone was detected only once. The gene calls are TRBV7-8 and TRBJ2-2, with TRBD1 as a possible D gene (5 bases). The germline V gene has CDR1 SGHVS and CDR2 FQNEAQ. Trimming shortened V by 2 bases and J by 1 base, and 11 bases separated the two germline ends. The CDR3 is made up of 16 amino acids. The CDR3 nucleotides are TGTGCCAGCAGCTTAATCCTGCAGGGGAACACCGGGGAGCTGTTTTTT. Protein sequence: CASSLILQGNTGELFF. The full variable domain, rest sourced from reference TRBV7-8 and TRBJ2-2, is GAGVSQSPRYKVAKRGQDVALRCDPISGHVSLFWYQQALGQGPEFLTYFQNEAQLDKSGLPSDRFFAERPEGSVSTLKIQRTQQEDSAVYLCASSLILQGNTGELFFGEGSRLTVL.

The chain employs TRBV2 and TRBJ2-7; D is perhaps TRBD1 (5 bases). Between the trimmed V and J ends, which lost 7 bases and 3 bases, there was a span of 10 bases. Germline values: CDR1 SNHLY, CDR2 FYNNEI. The CDR3 has 12 amino acids. The CDR3 DNA reads TGTGCCAGCAAGGGGTCACTCTACGAGCAGTACTTC. It specifies CASKGSLYEQYF.

A word on this clone: One junction end disagrees with the germline gene, perhaps due to a read error. The CDR3 DNA reads as TGTGCCAGCAGCCAAGTACCCCCAAGTGGGGGAGGTGAAAAACTGCTTTTT. It translates to CASSQVPPSGGGEKLLF. The V call is TRBV3-1 (or the pseudogene TRBV3-2), the J call TRBJ1-4; maybe TRBD1 (5 bases). The CDR3 spans 17 residues. Per the germline V gene, CDR1 is LGHDT and CDR2 is YNNKEL (reference sequence).

The chain has TRBV5-1 and TRBJ2-7, with 9 bases fitting TRBD1. The V segment lost 4 bases and the J segment 4 bases; nucleotides outside the gene matches: 9. CDR3 length equals 15 residues. The V gene's germline CDR1 is SGHRS and CDR2 YFSETQ. CDR3 amino acids: CASSPRSGQGYEQYF. Here the CDR3 DNA reads TGCGCCAGCAGCCCGCGGTCGGGACAGGGTTACGAGCAGTACTTC.